This TCR beta chain was observed in a study of shared T cell receptors in the human thymus. Assay: immunoSEQ multiplex PCR; the TCRdb copy retains only in-frame clones and omits some. The data hold hundreds of thousands of clones, with over 75% observed a single time. These same records also appear under a second study, on human thymus T cells. That source reports: It was from resections taken during corrective heart surgery that the thymus tissue came. An apparent bias in V and J gene usage was seen in thymic and blood repertoires. Thymic repertoires of unrelated individuals were reported in related research to overlap highly.

The sequence was obtained from a girl less than two years old with a congenital heart defect. The specimen sequenced was thymocytes.

In DNA form, the CDR3 reads TGTGCCAGCAGCTTATATAGCTCGAAACGCTACGAGCAGTACTTC. Translated, it gives CASSLYSSKRYEQYF. V gene TRBV7-9 combines with J gene TRBJ2-7; D is uncertain. The CDR3 sequence is 15 residues long. Germline CDR1 is SEHNR and CDR2 is FQNEAQ (reference sequence). Trimming removed 2 bases at V and 3 bases at J, with 14 bases between. The full variable domain, its missing parts supplied by reference TRBV7-9 and TRBJ2-7, is DTGVSQNPRHKITKRGQNVTFRCDPISEHNRLYWYRQTLGQGPEFLTYFQNEAQLEKSRLLSDRFSAERPKGSFSTLEIQRTEQGDSAMYLCASSLYSSKRYEQYFGPGTRLTVT.